Each of the 18 T cell receptor beta chains below was sequenced from the same sample in a study of OX40 agonist ivuxolimab in advanced cancers. Repertoires were generated with immunoSEQ multiplex PCR, while TCRdb's copy carries only in-frame clones and drops some. Of 70,000 or so clones detected, about nine tenths appear once; the ten largest clones hold 0.25% to 0.3%. This material consisted of CD4+ or CD8+ T cells sorted from blood, taken in a trial of the OX40 agonist ivuxolimab. The receptors were sampled from an adult with an advanced solid tumor such as melanoma, head and neck, liver or kidney cancer.

The CDR3: CASTGLGLYEQYF. The DNA of the CDR3 is TGTGCCAGCACAGGGTTGGGTCTCTACGAGCAGTACTTC. The chain couples TRBV10-3 to TRBJ2-7, with TRBD1 as a possible D gene (6 bases). The germline V and J ends were trimmed by 10 bases and 3 bases, with 16 bases remaining between them. Germline CDR1 is ENHRY and CDR2 is SYGVKD. The CDR3 loop spans 13 amino acids.

The chain recombines TRBV6-1 with TRBJ2-4; D uncertain. This CDR3 has 15 residues. The ends were cut back, 6 bases at V and 5 bases at J, with 17 bases in the middle. CDR1 and CDR2 from the germline V gene are MNHNS and SASEGT. The CDR3 DNA reads as TGTGCCAGCAGGAAAAAGTCAGCCCAAGAAAACATTCAGTACTTC. Translation: CASRKKSAQENIQYF.

V is TRBV28 and J is TRBJ1-2; D remains unclear. Trimming stripped 3 bases from V and 1 base from J, with 6 bases between. CDR1 and CDR2 (germline): MDHEN, SYDVKM. CDR3 length equals 13 residues. The CDR3 loop reads CASSFGFNYGYTF. CDR3 bases: TGTGCCAGCAGTTTCGGGTTTAACTATGGCTACACCTTC.

This clone appeared a single time. The chain is built from TRBV6-1 and TRBJ2-5; D assignment may be TRBD1 or TRBD2 (5 bases each). The V gene's germline CDR1 is MNHNS and CDR2 SASEGT. Deletions cut 6 bases from V and 1 base from J, with 15 bases between. The CDR3 has 15 amino acids. Written as DNA, the CDR3 is TGTGCCAGCAGCTGGGTCCTCGGGGCCCAAGAGACCCAGTACTTC. It yields the protein CASSWVLGAQETQYF.

The V gene is TRBV28, the J gene TRBJ1-5, with TRBD1 identical over 8 bases. Trimming cost V 3 bases and J 3 bases; bases outside gene matches: 4. The CDR3 is made up of 15 amino acids. Germline loops: CDR1 MDHEN, CDR2 SYDVKM. In nucleotides, the CDR3 is TGTGCCAGCAGTTTCAACAGGGGGAACAATCAGCCCCAGCATTTT. Translated: CASSFNRGNNQPQHF.

V gene TRBV11-2 combines with J gene TRBJ2-2, with D possibly being TRBD1 (6 bases). Germline CDR1 and CDR2: SGHAT and FQNNGV. V shed 1 base and J shed 5 bases, with 11 bases lying between them. The CDR3 length is 15 residues. CDR3 in amino acids: CASSLGQGLTGELFF. The CDR3 DNA reads TGTGCCAGCAGCTTAGGGCAGGGGTTGACCGGGGAGCTGTTTTTT.

CDR3 in DNA: TGCGCCAGCAGCCAGGAGGGCGGGACCCAGTACTTC. It translates to CASSQEGGTQYF. The chain couples TRBV5-1 to TRBJ2-5; tentatively, D is TRBD2 (6 bases). V lost 4 bases and J lost 7, with 11 bases in between. The CDR3 consists of 12 residues. Per germline, CDR1 SGHRS and CDR2 YFSETQ.

CDR3 nucleotides: TGTGCCAGCAGTTTTAGGGGTCGAGGGGGGTCTAGGACTGAAGCTTTCTTT. It specifies CASSFRGRGGSRTEAFF. The chain joins TRBV28 to TRBJ1-1, with D possibly matching TRBD1 (6 bases). Germline lookup yields CDR1 MDHEN and CDR2 SYDVKM. The CDR3 length is 17 residues. The V gene lost 3 bases and the J gene lost 5 bases, with 22 bases spanning the gap.

This rearrangement joins TRBV5-4 to TRBJ2-7; D is uncertain. CDR3 length: 14 amino acids. CDR1 is SGHNT, CDR2 YYREEE, per germline (reference sequence). The ends were cut back, 1 base at V and 1 base at J, with 9 bases in the middle. The CDR3 sequence is CASSLKFGSYEQYF. CDR3 sequence (DNA): TGTGCCAGCAGCTTGAAATTCGGATCCTACGAGCAGTACTTC.

The rearrangement uses TRBV14 and TRBJ2-1; D is possibly TRBD1 or TRBD2 (5 bases each). V was clipped by 0 bases and J by 9 bases, with 12 bases between them. The CDR3 extends over 14 amino acids. Germline-derived CDR1 and CDR2 are SGHDN and FVKESK. CDR3 DNA: TGTGCCAGCAGCCAAGATCTAGTGGGGACTGAGCAGTTCTTC. Its translation: CASSQDLVGTEQFF.

This clone was counted only a few times. V is TRBV30 and J is TRBJ2-5; 9 bases align to TRBD1. Trimming took 5 bases from V and 5 from J; bases not matched to a gene: 12. The CDR3 consists of 15 residues. Germline lookup yields CDR1 GTSNPN and CDR2 SVGIG (reference sequence). The CDR3 spells CAWGKQGASGETQYF. CDR3 nucleotides: TGTGCCTGGGGCAAACAGGGGGCATCAGGGGAGACCCAGTACTTC. The full variable domain, its missing parts supplied by reference TRBV30 and TRBJ2-5, is SQTIHQWPATLVQPVGSPLSLECTVEGTSNPNLYWYRQAAGRGLQLLFYSVGIGQISSEVPQNLSASRPQDRQFILSSKKLLLSDSGFYLCAWGKQGASGETQYFGPGTRLLVL.

CDR3 sequence reads: CASSYSGSYNSPLHF. CDR3 coding DNA: TGTGCCAGCAGTTACTCGGGCTCCTATAATTCACCCCTCCACTTT. The genes are TRBV6-5 and TRBJ1-6; D is undetermined. V lost 0 bases to trimming and J lost 0 bases, with 3 bases between them. This CDR3 comprises 15 residues. CDR1 is MNHEY, CDR2 SVGAGI, per germline.

The genes are TRBV5-1 and TRBJ1-2; D possibly corresponds to TRBD1 (6 bases). V was cut by 4 bases and J by 0 bases, with 13 bases left in between. The CDR3 loop spans 15 amino acids. CDR1 is SGHRS, CDR2 YFSETQ, per germline. The CDR3 sequence: CASSGGALANYGYTF. CDR3 DNA: TGCGCCAGCAGCGGGGGCGCCTTAGCTAACTATGGCTACACCTTC.

This chain connects TRBV27 to TRBJ2-7; tentative D call: TRBD2 (6 bases). Germline lookup yields CDR1 MNHEY and CDR2 SMNVEV (reference sequence). The CDR3 is made up of 15 amino acids. V lost 3 bases, J lost 1 base, and 13 bases lay in between. As DNA, the CDR3 is TGTGCCAGCAGTTTCGGCGGGACTCGGTCCTACGAGCAGTACTTC. Amino acid sequence: CASSFGGTRSYEQYF.

Concerning this clone itself: The junction departs from germline at one end; a sequencing error may be responsible. The V and J genes are TRBV10-3 and TRBJ2-2; D gene uncertain. There are 16 residues in the CDR3. The germline CDR1 and CDR2 sequences are ENHRY and SYGVKD. Here the CDR3 DNA reads TGTGCCAGCAGTTATGGCATGCAGGAGCACACCGGGGAGCTGTTTTTT. Residues: CASSYGMQEHTGELFF.

This chain uses TRBV14 with TRBJ1-2; no clear D. Germline V lookup: CDR1 SGHDN, CDR2 FVKESK. The V and J ends lost 4 bases and 7 bases respectively, with 16 bases between them. The CDR3 covers 14 residues. The chain's CDR3 is CASSPDPTTIGYTF. CDR3 bases: TGTGCCAGCAGCCCGGATCCTACAACTATTGGCTACACCTTC. Based on the CDR3 plus reference TRBV14 and TRBJ1-2, the full variable domain is EAGVTQFPSHSVIEKGQTVTLRCDPISGHDNLYWYRRVMGKEIKFLLHFVKESKQDESGMPNNRFLAERTGGTYSTLKVQPAELEDSGVYFCASSPDPTTIGYTFGSGTRLTVV.

This sequence joins TRBV7-9 and TRBJ1-6; D remains ambiguous. Trimming cost V 5 bases and J 0 bases, with 14 bases left between them. Germline lookup yields CDR1 SEHNR and CDR2 FQNEAQ (reference sequence). The CDR3 is 17 residues long. The CDR3 spells CASSPVVVSSYNSPLHF. The CDR3 coding sequence is TGTGCCAGCAGCCCGGTTGTCGTTAGCTCCTATAATTCACCCCTCCACTTT. The variable domain in full, with the rest retrieved from reference TRBV7-9 and TRBJ1-6, is DTGVSQNPRHKITKRGQNVTFRCDPISEHNRLYWYRQTLGQGPEFLTYFQNEAQLEKSRLLSDRFSAERPKGSFSTLEIQRTEQGDSAMYLCASSPVVVSSYNSPLHFGNGTRLTVT.

The rearrangement links TRBV2 to TRBJ2-1; 11 nucleotides align to TRBD2. The CDR3 is 16 residues long. Trimming took 4 bases from V and 9 from J; bases not matched to a gene: 11. Germline CDR1 and CDR2: SNHLY and FYNNEI. The CDR3 reads CASSVGSGRGMGEQFF. The CDR3 DNA reads as TGTGCCAGCAGTGTTGGTAGCGGGAGGGGTATGGGTGAGCAGTTCTTC.